The next 7 T cell receptor beta chains were all read from a single sample in a study of radiotherapy plus CTLA-4 blockade in lung cancer. Profiled with immunoSEQ multiplex PCR; TCRdb holds only in-frame clones, not every one. The sample has 55,000 to 65,000 clones, around 69% seen once; the top ten hold 2.9%. Sequences were derived from peripheral blood, sampled from a patient treated with radiotherapy plus ipilimumab. The receptors were gathered from a human donor with non-small cell lung cancer who had a complete response to radiotherapy plus ipilimumab.

The chain combines TRBV15 with TRBJ2-1; 7 bases agree with TRBD2. J lost 4 bases, V lost 5 bases, and 8 bases had no gene match. CDR3 size: 15 residues. Germline CDR1 LNHNV, CDR2 YYDKDF (reference sequence). CDR3: CATSGGVAVYNEQFF. In DNA, the CDR3 is TGTGCCACCAGCGGGGGGGTGGCCGTTTACAATGAGCAGTTCTTC.

This clone was seen only once. A junction boundary mismatches the germline segment, possibly from a read error. J is TRBJ1-5 and V is TRBV7-8; no reliable D call. CDR1 SGHVS and CDR2 FQNEAQ come from the germline V gene. CDR3 length: 12 amino acids. The CDR3: CTSSLSNQPQHF. The CDR3 DNA is TGTACCAGCAGCCTTAGCAATCAGCCCCAGCATTTT.

The chain is built from TRBV30 and TRBJ2-3; 9 bases match TRBD2. This CDR3 contains 15 residues. Germline V gives CDR1 GTSNPN, CDR2 SVGIG (reference sequence). J lost 0 bases, V lost 5 bases, and 6 bases had no gene match. Here the CDR3 DNA reads TGTGCCTGGGGCCGGACTAGCGCTAGCACAGATACGCAGTATTTT. Protein: CAWGRTSASTDTQYF.

The chain joins TRBV12-5 to TRBJ1-2; the match to TRBD1 covers 7 bases. V lost 5 bases and J lost 4; bases outside the gene matches: 7. Germline CDR1 is LGHNT and CDR2 is FRNRAP. CDR3 length equals 14 residues. The CDR3 DNA follows: TGTGCTAGTGGTCGAACGGGACAGCCCTATGGCTACACCTTC. Protein product: CASGRTGQPYGYTF.

This clone was counted ten times or more. The rearrangement links TRBV19 to TRBJ1-5; perhaps TRBD1 as D (6 bases). Trimming stripped 5 bases from V and 0 bases from J, with 14 bases between. Germline V gene sequence: CDR1 LNHDA, CDR2 SQIVND (reference sequence). The CDR3 loop spans 16 amino acids. CDR3: CASSHPQGFSNQPQHF. The CDR3 DNA reads TGTGCCAGTAGTCATCCCCAGGGGTTTAGCAATCAGCCCCAGCATTTT.

This sequence joins TRBV7-6 and TRBJ2-5, with TRBD2 matching over 7 bases. Gene TRBJ2-7 matches the end of the DNA better, so the J call may be wrong. Germline V gene sequence: CDR1 SGHVS, CDR2 FNYEAQ. There are 14 residues in the CDR3. CDR3 coding DNA: TGTGCCAGCAGCGCCGGCGTGGGGGGGTACGAGCAGTACTTC. It encodes CASSAGVGGYEQYF.

This clone occurred once. The chain uses TRBV19 and TRBJ2-7, with TRBD2 matching over 7 bases. The length of the CDR3 is 14 residues. The ends lost 5 bases at V and 2 bases at J; junction bases unmatched: 6. Per the germline V gene, CDR1 is LNHDA and CDR2 is SQIVND (reference sequence). CDR3 in DNA: TGTGCCAGTAGTTCGGGGGGACTTGCCTACGAGCAGTACTTC. Its translation is CASSSGGLAYEQYF. The full variable domain, completed using reference TRBV19 and TRBJ2-7, is DGGITQSPKYLFRKEGQNVTLSCEQNLNHDAMYWYRQDPGQGLRLIYYSQIVNDFQKGDIAEGYSVSREKKESFPLTVTSAQKNPTAFYLCASSSGGLAYEQYFGPGTRLTVT.